Listed below are T cell receptor beta chains from one sample, sequenced in a study of T cell changes during pregnancy in multiple sclerosis. This table comes from immunoSEQ multiplex PCR, and its TCRdb copy is limited to in-frame clones, with some not included. The sample has 100,000 or so clones, more than 90% seen once. The sequencing here drew on peripheral blood, taken in the second trimester of pregnancy. The receptors come from a female donor with multiple sclerosis, enrolled in a pregnancy study. CDR3s include the opening cysteine and the closing phenylalanine or tryptophan. D genes are given only for firm matches. Rows may omit the clone size; those that give it use once, few, many or a size class.

clone_size j_call v_call d_call cdr3_aa cdr3_nt
. TRBJ2-7 TRBV19 . CASSISSNWGDYEQYF TGTGCCAGTAGTATTTCATCTAATTGGGGGGACTACGAGCAGTACTTC
. TRBJ2-1 TRBV2 TRBD2 CASIRSGRARGEQFF TGTGCCAGCATTCGTAGCGGGAGGGCTCGAGGCGAGCAGTTCTTC
. TRBJ1-1 TRBV6-5 . CASSYSLYRVNTEAFF TGTGCCAGCAGTTACTCTCTTTACAGGGTGAACACTGAAGCTTTCTTT
. TRBJ1-4 TRBV15 . CATGAGWDEKLFF TGTGCCACCGGGGCAGGGTGGGATGAAAAACTGTTTTTT
. TRBJ2-3 TRBV27 . CASSWTISTDTQYF TGTGCCAGCAGTTGGACTATCTCCACAGATACGCAGTATTTT
. TRBJ2-1 TRBV7-8 . CASSLGSGGEQFF TGTGCCAGCAGCTTAGGTTCCGGAGGTGAGCAGTTCTTC
. TRBJ2-1 TRBV7-2 TRBD2 CASSLYPGLAGINEQFF TGTGCCAGCAGCTTATACCCCGGGCTAGCGGGAATAAATGAGCAGTTCTTC
. TRBJ1-2 TRBV5-4 TRBD1 CASSLGGQGHYGYTF TGTGCCAGCAGCTTGGGGGGACAGGGGCACTATGGCTACACCTTC
. TRBJ1-5 TRBV28 TRBD1 CASSLGGPGQGWQPQHF TGTGCCAGCAGTTTGGGGGGTCCGGGACAGGGATGGCAGCCCCAGCATTTT
. TRBJ2-1 TRBV14 TRBD2 CASSQVVGLAVTNEQFF TGTGCCAGCAGCCAGGTAGTCGGACTAGCGGTTACCAATGAGCAGTTCTTC
few TRBJ1-5 TRBV19 . CASNVLYMDRQSNQPQHF TGTGCCAGCAATGTATTATACATGGACAGACAGAGCAATCAGCCCCAGCATTTT
. TRBJ1-2 TRBV19 . CASSKGQNLYGYTF TGTGCCAGTAGTAAGGGGCAGAATCTCTATGGCTACACCTTC
. TRBJ1-6 TRBV7-2 . CASSLGQGGSPLHF TGTGCCAGCAGCTTGGGGCAGGGAGGATCACCCCTCCACTTT
. TRBJ1-2 TRBV29-1 TRBD1 CSVKQGAGGYTF TGCAGCGTAAAACAGGGGGCGGGAGGCTACACCTTC
. TRBJ2-3 TRBV5-1 TRBD2 CASSLVGGSQDTQYF TGCGCCAGCAGCTTGGTAGGCGGGAGTCAGGACACGCAGTATTTT
. TRBJ2-7 TRBV27 TRBD1 CASSLRGQGSYEQYF TGTGCCAGCAGTTTAAGGGGACAGGGGTCCTACGAGCAGTACTTC
. TRBJ2-3 TRBV19 TRBD2 CASSLAGGRADTQYF TGTGCCAGTAGCCTAGCGGGAGGACGTGCAGATACGCAGTATTTT
. TRBJ2-7 TRBV5-1 TRBD1 CASSLVGGTGLEQYF TGCGCCAGCAGCTTGGTAGGGGGGACAGGCCTCGAGCAGTACTTC
. TRBJ1-2 TRBV30 . CAAARGGFNYGYTF TGTGCCGCCGCGCGGGGGGGCTTCAACTATGGCTACACCTTC
. TRBJ2-3 TRBV28 . CATIGGDRSTDTQYF TGTGCCACCATCGGAGGGGACAGATCCACAGATACGCAGTATTTT
. TRBJ2-1 TRBV5-5 TRBD2 CASSLLLAGYNEQFF TGTGCCAGCAGCTTGTTGCTAGCGGGCTACAATGAGCAGTTCTTC
. TRBJ2-7 TRBV27 TRBD1 CASSLYRGQGGTYEQYF TGTGCCAGCAGTTTATATAGGGGACAGGGGGGGACCTACGAGCAGTACTTC
once TRBJ1-6 TRBV21-1 . CASRDRVDSPLHF TGTGCCAGCCGAGACAGGGTTGATTCACCCCTCCACTTT
. TRBJ1-2 TRBV11-2 TRBD1 CASSPGQFYGYTF TGTGCCAGCAGCCCGGGACAGTTCTATGGCTACACCTTC
. TRBJ2-5 TRBV14 . CASSQALWGRGSRETQYF TGTGCCAGCAGCCAAGCTCTGTGGGGAAGGGGATCTAGGGAGACCCAGTACTTC
. TRBJ2-2 TRBV7-3 TRBD1 CASSEDRGGGELFF TGTGCCAGCAGCGAGGACAGGGGAGGCGGGGAGCTGTTTTTT
. TRBJ2-3 TRBV1 . CTSSQMGDAGGLDTQYF TGCACCAGCAGCCAGATGGGTGATGCGGGGGGGCTAGATACGCAGTATTTT
. TRBJ2-5 TRBV4-1 TRBD2 CASSHGTSGDQETQYF TGCGCCAGCAGCCATGGGACTAGCGGAGACCAAGAGACCCAGTACTTC
. TRBJ2-1 TRBV5-4 TRBD1 CASSLSRTGMNEQFF TGTGCCAGCAGCTTGTCCCGGACAGGGATGAATGAGCAGTTCTTC
. TRBJ2-1 TRBV15 . CATSRGTGTRYEQFF TGTGCCACCAGCAGGGGTACCGGGACTCGATATGAGCAGTTCTTC